What follows describes a single T cell receptor beta chain. Which antigen it targets is not known. Base qualities are not at hand, and no much larger clone is one base apart. What the time point label conveys for this sample: newly diagnosed, previously untreated cHL patient sample. As a comparison group for the relapsed/refractory trial patients, PBMCs were sequenced from patients with newly diagnosed, previously untreated classical Hodgkin lymphoma. Peripheral blood was collected in 8 mL Vacutainer Cell Preparation Tubes, from which PBMCs were isolated by centrifugation and then cryopreserved. V gives up 3 bases and J gives up 2 bases, and the segment between their germline ends measures 13 bases. Inclusive of the bounding cysteine and phenylalanine, the CDR3 is 15 residues long. This entry keeps only the CDR3 DNA: 45 bases, framed from base 1. The germline V gene (reference sequence) supplies CDR1 LNHDA and CDR2 SQIVND.

The data were taken from a study of PD-1 blockade in classical Hodgkin lymphoma (dated by TCRdb to between 2020 and 2021). For the study in its entirety: The study used CyTOF and TCR beta sequencing to define a peripheral blood immune signature of response to PD-1 blockade in classical Hodgkin lymphoma.

The Qiagen DNeasy kit was used to extract genomic DNA from unsorted PBMCs and from the negatively selected CD4+ and CD8+ fractions. TCR beta CDR3 regions were subjected to amplification by immunoSEQ multiplex PCR with primers that anneal to V and J segments. A synthetic immune receptor repertoire was used to minimize amplification bias, and remaining bias was computationally removed after sequencing. Turning to the authors' computational methods: Repertoire diversity was quantified as the Shannon entropy index using custom Python scripts. Unsorted, CD4+ and CD8+ repertoires were analyzed separately, except for combined analyses in which CD4+ and CD8+ sequences were merged in silico. TCRdb took over this immuneACCESS table, retaining in-frame rearrangements with V and J assigned. Such tables are incomplete; in checked studies, under half of the missing clones stem from an unresolved V gene, and the remainder is unexplained. V, J and clone size were drawn from that table, and D and trimming were deduced from the DNA. The sample data list under 20,000 clones, and 75% to 90% of these were observed just once. Of the sample, 3.5% to 5% falls within the top ten clones.

Broad study findings and their caveats: Only a single clinical trial cohort was studied, and what caused the repertoire differences, possibly disease activity or prior therapy, remained undefined. Baseline TCR diversity was reported to be lower in newly diagnosed patients than in healthy donors, and even lower in relapsed/refractory patients.

What was sequenced was peripheral blood mononuclear cells (PBMCs). Recombination connected TRBV19 to TRBJ2-5; too little of a D gene remains to name it. The clonotype was recovered from a human donor with classical Hodgkin lymphoma. The DNA sequence is TGTGCCAGTAGTATCGCCGGACGACGACAAGAGACCCAGTACTTC. This gives the protein CASSIAGRRQETQYF.